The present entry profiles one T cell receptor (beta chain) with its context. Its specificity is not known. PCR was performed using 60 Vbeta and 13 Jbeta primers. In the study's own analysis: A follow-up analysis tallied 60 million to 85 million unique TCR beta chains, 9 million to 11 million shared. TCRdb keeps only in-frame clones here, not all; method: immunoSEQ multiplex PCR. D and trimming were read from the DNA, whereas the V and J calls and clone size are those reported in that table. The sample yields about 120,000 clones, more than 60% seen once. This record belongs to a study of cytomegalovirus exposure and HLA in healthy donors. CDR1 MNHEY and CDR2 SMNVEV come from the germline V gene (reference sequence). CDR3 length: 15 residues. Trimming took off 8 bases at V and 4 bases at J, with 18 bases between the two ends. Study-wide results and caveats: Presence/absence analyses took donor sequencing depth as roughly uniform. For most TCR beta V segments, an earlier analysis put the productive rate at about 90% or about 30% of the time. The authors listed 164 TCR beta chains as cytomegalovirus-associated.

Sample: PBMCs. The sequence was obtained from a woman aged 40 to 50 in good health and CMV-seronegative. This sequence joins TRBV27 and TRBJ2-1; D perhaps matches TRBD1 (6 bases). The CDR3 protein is CASATTRTVYNEQFF. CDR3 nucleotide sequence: TGTGCCAGCGCTACGACCCGGACAGTATACAATGAGCAGTTCTTC.